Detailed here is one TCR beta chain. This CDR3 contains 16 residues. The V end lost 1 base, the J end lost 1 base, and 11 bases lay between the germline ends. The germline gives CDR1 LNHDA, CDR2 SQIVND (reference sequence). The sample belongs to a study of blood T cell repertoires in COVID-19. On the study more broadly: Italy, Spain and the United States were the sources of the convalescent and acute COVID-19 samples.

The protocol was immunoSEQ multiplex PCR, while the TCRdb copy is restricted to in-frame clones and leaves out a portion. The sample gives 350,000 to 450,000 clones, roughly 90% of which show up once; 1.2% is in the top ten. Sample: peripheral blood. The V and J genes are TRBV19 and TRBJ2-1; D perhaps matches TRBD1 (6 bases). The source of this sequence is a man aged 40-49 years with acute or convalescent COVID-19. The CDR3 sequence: CASSIVGQGSYNEQFF. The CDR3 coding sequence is TGTGCCAGTAGTATAGTGGGCCAGGGGTCCTACAATGAGCAGTTCTTC.